The clone carrying this TCR beta chain has only a few counts. The length of the CDR3 is 15 residues. Trimming shortened V by 5 bases and J by 10 bases, and 21 bases separated the two germline ends. Germline CDR1 reads SGHTA; CDR2 reads FQGNSA. MiXCR, applied by TCRdb to the 5' RACE reads, yields one record per CDR3 protein. This sample has fewer than 350,000 distinct CDR3 sequences, with roughly an eighth found just once. The data belong to a study of T-cell memory formation after mild COVID-19. This chain uses TRBV7-2 with TRBJ2-1; either TRBD1 or TRBD2 may fit D (5 bases each). The specimen sequenced was PBMCs or a T cell subset sorted from them (not recorded which). The TCR comes from a man between 18 and 35 years old who had mild COVID-19 (a few samples of this study predate the infection). Cell type and time point are not known. In nucleotides, the CDR3 is TGTGCCAGCAGCCAAACCCCGGGGCCCATTCCCGAGCAGTTCTTC. Its translation is CASSQTPGPIPEQFF.